These 18 T cell receptor beta chains were sequenced from one sample in a study of blood T cell repertoires in COVID-19. Profiling relied on immunoSEQ multiplex PCR, and the TCRdb table lists in-frame clones only, not all of them. The sample includes approximately 92,000 clones, 82% of them seen just once. The sample comprised peripheral blood. The source of these receptors is a man at least 80 years old with acute or convalescent COVID-19.

J is TRBJ1-5 and V is TRBV6-1, with D possibly matching TRBD1 (5 bases). Trimming stripped 3 bases from V and 9 bases from J, with 18 bases between. Germline loops: CDR1 MNHNS, CDR2 SASEGT. The CDR3 extends over 15 amino acids. Here the CDR3 reads CASSEGQTGAGPQHF. CDR3 bases: TGTGCCAGCAGTGAGGGGCAGACCGGCGCAGGGCCCCAGCATTTT.

The J gene is TRBJ1-3, the V gene TRBV28; maybe TRBD1 (5 bases). V lost 3 bases and J 4 bases, leaving 10 bases between the germline ends. The CDR3 sequence is 14 residues long. Germline V lookup: CDR1 MDHEN, CDR2 SYDVKM. The CDR3 sequence is CASSFWGDGNTIYF. The DNA of the CDR3 is TGTGCCAGCAGTTTTTGGGGGGACGGAAACACCATATATTTT.

This chain connects TRBV10-3 to TRBJ2-2; D remains unclear. Germline V lookup: CDR1 ENHRY, CDR2 SYGVKD. V shed 10 bases and J shed 0 bases, with 12 bases lying between them. CDR3 length equals 14 residues. CDR3 DNA: TGTGCCACCTTAGACATTTCGAACACCGGGGAGCTGTTTTTT. This sequence encodes CATLDISNTGELFF.

The rearrangement joins TRBV28 to TRBJ1-1, with D tentatively TRBD1 (5 bases). Germline V gives CDR1 MDHEN, CDR2 SYDVKM. This CDR3 region has 14 residues. The V and J ends lost 8 bases and 11 bases respectively, with 24 bases between them. The CDR3 loop is CASPPLAGRVEAFF. The CDR3 DNA sequence: TGTGCCAGCCCCCCTTTGGCAGGGCGCGTTGAGGCTTTCTTT.

This clone was recorded once. The chain carries TRBV6-2 or TRBV6-3 and TRBJ2-1; TRBD1 matches 8 bases. The junction had 15 bases not matched to a gene; V was cut back by 5 bases and J by 9 bases. CDR3 length equals 16 residues. Germline values: CDR1 MNHEY, CDR2 SVGEGT. In DNA, the CDR3 is TGTGCCAGCAGTCGACCGCGCGGACAGGGTGTAGGTGAGCAGTTCTTC. Translation: CASSRPRGQGVGEQFF.

CDR3 bases: TGTGCCAGCTCACCGGGGACCGGGACTAGCGAAGAGACCCAGTACTTC. Translating it yields CASSPGTGTSEETQYF. This rearrangement joins TRBV18 to TRBJ2-5; 10 positions agree with TRBD2. The CDR3 runs 16 residues. Losses at the gene ends were 3 bases for V and 3 bases for J; bases not matched to a gene: 7. The V gene's germline CDR1 is KGHSH and CDR2 LQKENI. Supplemented by reference TRBV18 and TRBJ2-5, the full variable domain reads NAGVMQNPRHLVRRRGQEARLRCSPMKGHSHVYWYRQLPEEGLKFMVYLQKENIIDESGMPKERFSAEFPKEGPSILRIQQVVRGDSAAYFCASSPGTGTSEETQYFGPGTRLLVL.

The chain is built from TRBV11-2 and TRBJ2-6; D might be TRBD2 (7 bases). The CDR3 covers 15 residues. The V and J ends lost 4 bases and 4 bases respectively, with 11 bases between them. In germline, CDR1 is SGHAT, CDR2 FQNNGV. CDR3 residues: CASSSGGRGANVLTF. The CDR3 DNA is TGTGCCAGCAGCTCCGGGGGGCGAGGGGCCAACGTCCTGACTTTC.

This sequence joins TRBV30 and TRBJ1-5; D gene unclear. CDR1 and CDR2 from the germline V gene are GTSNPN and SVGIG (reference sequence). The CDR3 runs 13 residues. The ends were cut back, 0 bases at V and 4 bases at J, with 7 bases in the middle. The DNA of the CDR3 is TGTGCCTGGAGTGTAGAGGGTAATCAGCCCCAGCATTTT. Protein sequence: CAWSVEGNQPQHF.

V usage is TRBV11-2 and J usage is TRBJ2-3; TRBD1 might be the D (5 bases). CDR1 SGHAT and CDR2 FQNNGV come from the germline V gene. Trimming shortened V by 4 bases and J by 0 bases, and 17 bases separated the two germline ends. This CDR3 contains 17 residues. In DNA form, the CDR3 reads TGTGCCAGCAGCTCGACCTCAGGGCATACTAGCACAGATACGCAGTATTTT. This translates into CASSSTSGHTSTDTQYF.

V and J are TRBV28 and TRBJ2-7; TRBD2 might be the D (5 bases). V shed 3 bases and J shed 0 bases, with 15 bases lying between them. The CDR3 is 16 residues long. CDR1 is MDHEN, CDR2 SYDVKM, per germline. The CDR3 bases are TGTGCCAGCAGTTTGCGGGCAGACTTCAGCTCCTACGAGCAGTACTTC. This sequence encodes CASSLRADFSSYEQYF.

The chain is built from TRBV7-8 and TRBJ2-2; a possible D gene is TRBD1 (6 bases). This CDR3 is built from 14 residues. The germline V gene encodes CDR1 SGHVS and CDR2 FQNEAQ. V shed 5 bases and J shed 7 bases, with 14 bases lying between them. The CDR3 region is CASSETGGYGELFF. The CDR3 region has the DNA TGTGCCAGCAGCGAGACAGGTGGCTACGGGGAGCTGTTTTTT.

Written as DNA, the CDR3 is TGTGCCAGCAGCTTAGCAGCGAACACTGAAGCTTTCTTT. As protein: CASSLAANTEAFF. The chain carries TRBV7-9 and TRBJ1-1; D is ambiguous. The germline CDR1 and CDR2 sequences are SEHNR and FQNEAQ (reference sequence). The CDR3 loop spans 13 amino acids. Trimming removed 0 bases at V and 1 base at J, with 3 bases between.

This clone showed up just a few times. This chain links TRBV11-2 with TRBJ1-1, with D unclear. CDR3 length: 14 residues. From germline, CDR1 is SGHAT and CDR2 FQNNGV. With 5 bases removed from V and 1 base from J, the gap between germline ends came to 11 bases. The CDR3 loop is CASSAIRGNTEAFF. CDR3 nucleotides: TGTGCCAGCAGCGCTATCCGGGGGAACACTGAAGCTTTCTTT.

This rearrangement joins TRBV15 to TRBJ1-2; no clear D. Deletions cut 3 bases from V and 1 base from J, with 9 bases between. This CDR3 region has 14 residues. Per germline, CDR1 LNHNV and CDR2 YYDKDF (reference sequence). CDR3 amino acids: CATSRPRYNYGYTF. In nucleotides, the CDR3 is TGTGCCACCAGCAGGCCGAGGTATAACTATGGCTACACCTTC.

The chain is built from TRBV10-3 and TRBJ2-1, with 7 bases matching TRBD1. The V gene end was trimmed by 11 bases and the J gene end by 2 bases; junction bases not matched to a gene: 9. The CDR3 loop spans 14 amino acids. Germline V gives CDR1 ENHRY, CDR2 SYGVKD. The CDR3 spells CAAGGQATYNEQFF. The CDR3 DNA reads TGTGCCGCCGGAGGACAGGCGACCTACAATGAGCAGTTCTTC.

V is TRBV19 and J is TRBJ1-5; 7 bases match TRBD1. The CDR3 is 17 residues long. The V and J ends lost 3 bases and 7 bases, in that order; junction bases with no gene match: 15. Germline V CDR1 and CDR2: LNHDA, SQIVND (reference sequence). CDR3 coding DNA: TGTGCCAGTAGTATGGCGCTCCGGGACAGCCGAAGGCAGCCCCAGCATTTT. Translation gives CASSMALRDSRRQPQHF.

The chain couples TRBV18 to TRBJ1-2; 8 positions match TRBD1. The germline CDR1 and CDR2 sequences are KGHSH and LQKENI. This CDR3 is 16 amino acids long. With V trimmed by 3 bases and J by 6 bases, 12 bases remained unmatched. CDR3 amino acids: CASSPLGDRLEDGYTF. DNA for the CDR3: TGTGCCAGCTCACCCCTAGGGGACAGGTTGGAAGATGGCTACACCTTC. The full variable domain, rest sourced from reference TRBV18 and TRBJ1-2, is NAGVMQNPRHLVRRRGQEARLRCSPMKGHSHVYWYRQLPEEGLKFMVYLQKENIIDESGMPKERFSAEFPKEGPSILRIQQVVRGDSAAYFCASSPLGDRLEDGYTFGSGTRLTVV.

V usage is TRBV11-3 and J usage is TRBJ1-5; 7 nucleotides match TRBD1. The CDR3 spans 18 residues. The V gene end was trimmed by 1 base and the J gene end by 4 bases; junction bases not matched to a gene: 13. From germline, CDR1 is SGHNT and CDR2 YENEEA. The DNA for the CDR3 is TGTGCCAGCAGCTTAGTCTCCCTTCGGGACAGAGGAAATCAGCCCCAGCATTTT. Amino acid sequence: CASSLVSLRDRGNQPQHF.